What follows are 14 T cell receptor beta chains derived from one specimen sequenced in a study of T cells in Graves' hyperthyroidism and ophthalmopathy. Amplification targeted TCR beta CDR3 regions from RNA transcripts. HTBI primers were used for first-round RT-PCR of the TCR CDR3. Via MiXCR, TCRdb re-called the multiplex PCR reads, giving one row per CDR3 protein. The sample has approximately 690,000 distinct CDR3 sequences; more than 12% are singletons. Sequences were obtained from blood. The receptors originated from a woman between 50 and 59 years old with Graves' ophthalmopathy.

The chain joins TRBV12-3 or TRBV12-4 to TRBJ2-1; 8 bases align to TRBD2. Trimming removed 5 bases from V and 16 bases from J; junction bases left unmatched: 13. This CDR3 spans 13 amino acids. The CDR3 coding sequence is TGTGCCAGCAGTCACCGGGCAAAGCGGGGGTGTTTCTTC. Protein: CASSHRAKRGCFF.

This clonotype came up a few times. V and J are TRBV4-3 and TRBJ2-3, with D hard to call. V dropped 1 base and J dropped 2 bases, with 10 bases sitting between them. Germline loops: CDR1 LGHNA, CDR2 YSLEER. The CDR3 runs to 15 residues. CDR3 sequence reads: CASSQAPRSTDTQYF. In DNA, the CDR3 is TGCGCCAGCAGCCAAGCTCCTCGGTCCACAGATACGCAGTATTTT.

V usage is TRBV18 and J usage is TRBJ1-5; D call uncertain. This CDR3 is 14 amino acids long. V was trimmed by 3 bases and J by 5 bases, leaving 11 bases between them. Germline CDR1 KGHSH, CDR2 LQKENI. The CDR3 DNA reads as TGTGCCAGCTCACCGTCAGAGTGGGATCAGCCCCAGCATTTT. As protein: CASSPSEWDQPQHF.

About this clonotype itself: Given a much more abundant clone one base away, this may be a read error. J is TRBJ2-3 and V is TRBV29-1; D call uncertain. Germline V gene data show CDR1 as SQVTM and CDR2 as ANQGSEA. Trimming left V 7 bases short and J 4 bases short, with 15 bases between. The CDR3 covers 13 residues. The CDR3 sequence: CSASTRFSDTQYF. The CDR3 coding sequence is TGCAGCGCCTCGACAAGGTTCTCAGATACGCAGTATTTT.

In this sample, this clonotype turned up many times. The rearrangement joins TRBV28 to TRBJ2-3, with 9 positions matching TRBD2. The V gene end was trimmed by 5 bases and the J gene end by 4 bases; junction bases not matched to a gene: 7. This CDR3 contains 15 residues. CDR1 is MDHEN, CDR2 SYDVKM, per germline. CDR3 sequence: CASSISAGGPDTQYF. The CDR3 DNA follows: TGTGCCAGCAGTATCTCAGCGGGAGGTCCAGATACGCAGTATTTT.

This clonotype was detected many times. The V and J genes are TRBV19 and TRBJ1-5; D not certain. Per germline, CDR1 LNHDA and CDR2 SQIVND (reference sequence). V lost 0 bases, J lost 5 bases, and 8 bases lay in between. The CDR3 length is 14 residues. CDR3: CASSIDLVDQPQHF. Here the CDR3 DNA reads TGTGCCAGTAGTATAGATTTGGTGGATCAGCCCCAGCATTTT.

This clonotype was recorded a few times. This chain connects TRBV4-2 to TRBJ2-5; D possibly corresponds to TRBD2 (6 bases). The ends were cut back, 4 bases at V and 0 bases at J, with 9 bases in the middle. The CDR3 loop spans 14 amino acids. Germline assignment: CDR1 LGHNA and CDR2 YNFKEQ. The CDR3 DNA reads TGTGCCAGCAGCCCCACTAGCTACCAAGAGACCCAGTACTTC. Translated, it gives CASSPTSYQETQYF.

At least ten counts were recorded for this clonotype. The chain combines TRBV28 with TRBJ2-1, with TRBD2 matching over 10 bases. After removal of 10 bases from V and 2 bases from J, the junction contained 8 bases not matched to a gene. CDR1 is MDHEN, CDR2 SYDVKM, per germline. The CDR3 contains 15 residues. DNA for the CDR3: TGTGCCACAACCTCTAGCGGGAGACCCTACAATGAGCAGTTCTTC. This codes for CATTSSGRPYNEQFF.

Regarding this clonotype: The junction and the germline gene differ at one end; a read error may be behind it. The chain employs TRBV6-1 and TRBJ2-1; the match to TRBD2 covers 8 bases. The CDR3 sequence is 13 residues long. CDR1 and CDR2 (germline): MNHNS, SASEGT. CDR3 coding DNA: TGTGCCAGCAGTGGAGCGGGAGTCTGGGAGCGGTTCTTC. This encodes CASSGAGVWERFF.

The genes are TRBV6-2 or TRBV6-3 and TRBJ1-5; TRBD1 matches at 7 bases. Germline values: CDR1 MNHEY, CDR2 SVGEGT. The CDR3 is 14 residues long. The V and J ends lost 7 bases and 5 bases, in that order; junction bases with no gene match: 8. CDR3 amino acids: CASKPQGSDQPQHF. The CDR3 region has the DNA TGTGCCAGCAAACCACAGGGGTCGGATCAGCCCCAGCATTTT.

The chain is built from TRBV5-1 and TRBJ1-1; no firm D call. CDR3 size: 16 residues. Germline loops: CDR1 SGHRS, CDR2 YFSETQ. The germline V and J ends were trimmed by 0 bases and 2 bases, with 14 bases remaining between them. Here the CDR3 reads CASSLESAIKNTEAFF. The CDR3 DNA is TGCGCCAGCAGCTTGGAGTCAGCTATTAAAAACACTGAAGCTTTCTTT.

This clonotype was observed a handful of times. The chain links TRBV19 to TRBJ1-4; 10 bases agree with TRBD1. Per germline, CDR1 LNHDA and CDR2 SQIVND (reference sequence). V shed 5 bases, J shed 3 bases, and the junction held 3 bases outside the gene matches. The CDR3 contains 15 residues. The chain's CDR3 is CASSYGTGANEKLFF. Written as DNA, the CDR3 is TGTGCCAGTAGTTATGGGACAGGGGCTAATGAAAAACTGTTTTTT.

This chain links TRBV6-1 with TRBJ1-2, with 7 bases matching TRBD1. The CDR3 has 14 residues. CDR1 MNHNS and CDR2 SASEGT come from the germline V gene. V shed 6 bases and J 7 bases; nucleotides not matched to a gene: 11. The CDR3 loop reads CASSSGTVSLGYTF. In DNA form, the CDR3 reads TGTGCCAGCAGCTCCGGGACAGTCTCCCTTGGCTACACCTTC.

This clonotype was detected ten times or more. J is TRBJ2-7 and V is TRBV7-2, with D hard to call. The germline V and J ends were trimmed by 1 base and 4 bases, with 11 bases remaining between them. The germline V gene has CDR1 SGHTA and CDR2 FQGNSA. The CDR3 is made up of 14 amino acids. CDR3 nucleotides: TGTGCCAGCAGCTTAGACGAGGTCGTTTACGAGCAGTACTTC. This codes for CASSLDEVVYEQYF.